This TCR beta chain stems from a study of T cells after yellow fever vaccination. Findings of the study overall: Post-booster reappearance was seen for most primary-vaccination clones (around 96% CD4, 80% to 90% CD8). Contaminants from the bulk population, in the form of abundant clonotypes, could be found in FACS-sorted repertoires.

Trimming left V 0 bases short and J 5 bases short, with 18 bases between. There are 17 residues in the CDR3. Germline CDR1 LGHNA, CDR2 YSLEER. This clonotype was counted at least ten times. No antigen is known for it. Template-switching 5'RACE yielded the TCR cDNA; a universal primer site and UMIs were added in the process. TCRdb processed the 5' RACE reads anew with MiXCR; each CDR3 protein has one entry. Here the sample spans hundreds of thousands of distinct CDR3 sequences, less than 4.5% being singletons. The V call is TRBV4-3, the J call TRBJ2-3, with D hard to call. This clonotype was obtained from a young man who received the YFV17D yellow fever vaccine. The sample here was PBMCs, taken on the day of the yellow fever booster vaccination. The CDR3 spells CASSQERAQRGGDTQYF. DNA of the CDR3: TGCGCCAGCAGCCAAGAAAGGGCCCAGCGAGGTGGAGATACGCAGTATTTT.